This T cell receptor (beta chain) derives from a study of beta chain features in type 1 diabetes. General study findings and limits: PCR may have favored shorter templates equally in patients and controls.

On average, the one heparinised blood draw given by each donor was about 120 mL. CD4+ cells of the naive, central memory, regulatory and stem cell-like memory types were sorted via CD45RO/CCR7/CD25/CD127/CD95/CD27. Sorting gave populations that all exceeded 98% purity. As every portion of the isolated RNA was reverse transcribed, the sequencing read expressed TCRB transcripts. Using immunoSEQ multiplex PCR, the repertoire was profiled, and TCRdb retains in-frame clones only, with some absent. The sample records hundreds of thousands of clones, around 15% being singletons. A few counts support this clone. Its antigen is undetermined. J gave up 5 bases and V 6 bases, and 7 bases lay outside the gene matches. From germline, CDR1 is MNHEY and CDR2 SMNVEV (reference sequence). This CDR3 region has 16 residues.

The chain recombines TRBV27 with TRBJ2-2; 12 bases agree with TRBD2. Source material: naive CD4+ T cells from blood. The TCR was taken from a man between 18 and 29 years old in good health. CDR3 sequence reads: CASSRGLAGGTGELFF. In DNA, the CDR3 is TGTGCCAGCAGCAGGGGACTAGCGGGTGGTACCGGGGAGCTGTTTTTT.